The entry below gives a single T cell receptor (beta chain) sequence along with its context. No antigen is known for it. The data stem from a study of T cells expressing NK-cell markers. This CDR3 contains 12 residues. Per the germline V gene, CDR1 is MGHDK and CDR2 is SYGVNS. Study observations and caveats: Dominance of the CD3+CD56-NKG2C+ fraction by these clonotypes also held in a handful of donors.

From the 5' RACE reads, TCRdb lists one entry per CDR3 protein and no DNA. This table lists about 370,000 distinct CDR3 sequences. The clonotype comes from a woman in her forties or fifties in good health. The source material was blood T cells: a sorted CD56 or NKG2C T cell subset, CD4+ or CD8+ T cells, or bulk PBMC T cells (not recorded which). The chain combines TRBV25-1 with TRBJ2-2; absent DNA, TCRdb's TRBD1 call cannot be checked. CDR3 sequence reads: CASGRVTGELFF.